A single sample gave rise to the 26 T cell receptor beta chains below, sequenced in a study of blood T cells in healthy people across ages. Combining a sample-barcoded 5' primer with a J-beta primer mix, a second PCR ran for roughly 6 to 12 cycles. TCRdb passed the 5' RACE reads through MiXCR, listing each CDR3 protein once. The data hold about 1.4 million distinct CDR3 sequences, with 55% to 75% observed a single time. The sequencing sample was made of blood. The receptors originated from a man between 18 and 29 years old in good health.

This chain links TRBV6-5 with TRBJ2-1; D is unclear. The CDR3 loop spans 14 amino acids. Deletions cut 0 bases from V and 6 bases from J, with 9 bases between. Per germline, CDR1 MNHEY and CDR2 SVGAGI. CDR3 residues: CASSYSTSTNEQFF. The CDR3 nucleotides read TGTGCCAGCAGTTACTCGACCTCCACCAATGAGCAGTTCTTC.

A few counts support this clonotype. DNA of the CDR3: TGTGCCAGCAGCAGGACAGGGGACAATCAGCCCCAGCATTTT. Protein: CASSRTGDNQPQHF. V usage is TRBV7-9 and J usage is TRBJ1-5; 9 nucleotides align to TRBD1. The V segment lost 5 bases and the J segment 3 bases; nucleotides outside the gene matches: 2. CDR1 and CDR2 from the germline V gene are SEHNR and FQNEAQ (reference sequence). The CDR3 loop spans 14 amino acids.

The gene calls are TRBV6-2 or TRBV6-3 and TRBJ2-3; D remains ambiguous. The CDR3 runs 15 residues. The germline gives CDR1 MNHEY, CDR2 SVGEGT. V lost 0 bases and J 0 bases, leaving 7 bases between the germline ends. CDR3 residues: CASSYSDWSTDTQYF. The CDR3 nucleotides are TGTGCCAGCAGTTACTCTGACTGGAGCACAGATACGCAGTATTTT.

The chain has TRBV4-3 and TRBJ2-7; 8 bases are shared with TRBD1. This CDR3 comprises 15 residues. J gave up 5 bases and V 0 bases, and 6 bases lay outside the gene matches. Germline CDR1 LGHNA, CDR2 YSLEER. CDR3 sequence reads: CASSQDYHRGDEQYF. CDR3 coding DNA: TGCGCCAGCAGCCAAGATTACCACAGGGGGGACGAGCAGTACTTC.

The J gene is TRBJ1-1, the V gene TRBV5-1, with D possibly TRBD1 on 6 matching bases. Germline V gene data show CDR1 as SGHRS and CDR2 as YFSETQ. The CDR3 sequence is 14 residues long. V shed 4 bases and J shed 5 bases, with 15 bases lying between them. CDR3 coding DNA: TGCGCCAGCAGCCCAACAGGGTCAAGGACTGAAGCTTTCTTT. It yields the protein CASSPTGSRTEAFF.

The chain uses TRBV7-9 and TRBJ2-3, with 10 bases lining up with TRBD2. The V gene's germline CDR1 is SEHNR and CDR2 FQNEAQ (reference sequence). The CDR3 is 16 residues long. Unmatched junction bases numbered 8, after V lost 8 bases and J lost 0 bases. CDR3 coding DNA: TGTGCCAGCGCGGGACTAGCGAGATTCAGCACAGATACGCAGTATTTT. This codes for CASAGLARFSTDTQYF.

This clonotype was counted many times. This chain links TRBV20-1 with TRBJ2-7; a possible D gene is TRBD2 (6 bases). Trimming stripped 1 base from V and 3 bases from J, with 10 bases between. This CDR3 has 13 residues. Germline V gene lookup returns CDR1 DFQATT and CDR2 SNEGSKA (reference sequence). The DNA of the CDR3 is TGCAGTGCTAGAGGGGGGGAGGACTACGAGCAGTACTTC. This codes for CSARGGEDYEQYF.

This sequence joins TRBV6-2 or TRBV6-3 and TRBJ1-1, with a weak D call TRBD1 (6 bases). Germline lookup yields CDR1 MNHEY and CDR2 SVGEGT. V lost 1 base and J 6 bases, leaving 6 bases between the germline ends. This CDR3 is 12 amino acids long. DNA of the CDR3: TGTGCCAGCAGTTACTGGACAGCTGAAGCTTTCTTT. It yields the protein CASSYWTAEAFF.

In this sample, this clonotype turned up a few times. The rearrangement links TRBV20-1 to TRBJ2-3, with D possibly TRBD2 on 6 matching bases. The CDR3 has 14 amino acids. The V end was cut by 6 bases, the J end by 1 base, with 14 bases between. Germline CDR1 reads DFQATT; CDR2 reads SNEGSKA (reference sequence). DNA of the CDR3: TGCAGTGCCCCCTGGGCTAGCGGCACAGATACGCAGTATTTT. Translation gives CSAPWASGTDTQYF.

CDR3: CASRQWEDTDTQYF. The CDR3 nucleotides are TGCGCCAGCAGGCAGTGGGAGGACACAGATACGCAGTATTTT. The gene calls are TRBV5-1 and TRBJ2-3; tentatively, D is TRBD2 (6 bases). This CDR3 region has 14 residues. Germline V CDR1 and CDR2: SGHRS, YFSETQ. Trimming pared 5 bases from V and 2 bases from J, leaving 12 bases between.

CDR3 sequence reads: CASSIRQGINEQFF. The CDR3 DNA sequence: TGTGCCAGCAGCATCCGACAGGGCATCAATGAGCAGTTCTTC. The rearrangement joins TRBV9 to TRBJ2-1, with TRBD1 matching 7 bases. The CDR3 is 14 amino acids. Germline V gene sequence: CDR1 SGDLS, CDR2 YYNGEE. V was pared by 4 bases and J by 6 bases, with 7 bases of the junction left unmatched.

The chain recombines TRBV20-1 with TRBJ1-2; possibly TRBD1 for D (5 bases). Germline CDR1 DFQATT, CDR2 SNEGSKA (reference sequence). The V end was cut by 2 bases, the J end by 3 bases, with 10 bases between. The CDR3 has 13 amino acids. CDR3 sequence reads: CSARLEGYYGYTF. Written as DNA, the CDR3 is TGCAGTGCTAGATTGGAGGGGTACTATGGCTACACCTTC.

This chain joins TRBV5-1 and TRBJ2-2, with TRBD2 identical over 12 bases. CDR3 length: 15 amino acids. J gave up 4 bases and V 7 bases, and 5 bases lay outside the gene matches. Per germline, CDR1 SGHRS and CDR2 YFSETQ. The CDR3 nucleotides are TGCGCCAGCGTGCAGGGACTAGCGGGCACCGGGGAGCTGTTTTTT. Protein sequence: CASVQGLAGTGELFF.

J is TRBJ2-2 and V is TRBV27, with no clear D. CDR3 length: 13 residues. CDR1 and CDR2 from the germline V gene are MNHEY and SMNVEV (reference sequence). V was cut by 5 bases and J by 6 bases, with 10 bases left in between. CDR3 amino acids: CASSPPGPGELFF. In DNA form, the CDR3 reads TGTGCCAGCAGTCCTCCGGGCCCCGGGGAGCTGTTTTTT.

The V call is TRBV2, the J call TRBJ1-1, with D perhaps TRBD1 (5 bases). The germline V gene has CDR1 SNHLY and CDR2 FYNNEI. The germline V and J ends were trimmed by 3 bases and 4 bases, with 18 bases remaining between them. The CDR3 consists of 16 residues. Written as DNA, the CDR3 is TGTGCCAGCAGTGATAAGGCACAGGATTTGGGCACTGAAGCTTTCTTT. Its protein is CASSDKAQDLGTEAFF.

The DNA of the CDR3 is TGTGCCAGCGATAGAGTTTTCTCCTACAATGAGCAGTTCTTC. It codes for CASDRVFSYNEQFF. The genes are TRBV6-6 and TRBJ2-1; D unclear. Looked up from germline, CDR1 is MNHNY and CDR2 is SVGAGI (reference sequence). The CDR3 totals 14 residues. Trimming shortened V by 8 bases and J by 0 bases, and 11 bases separated the two germline ends.

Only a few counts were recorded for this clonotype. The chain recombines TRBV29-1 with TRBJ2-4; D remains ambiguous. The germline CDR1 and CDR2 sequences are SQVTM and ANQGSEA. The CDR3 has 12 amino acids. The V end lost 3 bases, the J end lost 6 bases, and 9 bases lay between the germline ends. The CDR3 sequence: CSVESIGNIQYF. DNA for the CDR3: TGCAGCGTTGAGTCGATAGGAAACATTCAGTACTTC.

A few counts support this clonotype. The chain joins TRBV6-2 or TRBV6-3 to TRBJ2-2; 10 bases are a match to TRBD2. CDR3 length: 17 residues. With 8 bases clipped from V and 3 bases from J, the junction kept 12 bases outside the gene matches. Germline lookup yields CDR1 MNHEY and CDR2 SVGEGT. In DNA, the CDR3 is TGTGCCAGCGCCCTAGCGGGAGATAGTCGGCACACCGGGGAGCTGTTTTTT. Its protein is CASALAGDSRHTGELFF.

CDR3: CASSNYGKAAWAKNIQYF. CDR3 sequence (DNA): TGTGCCAGCAGCAACTACGGGAAGGCCGCTTGGGCCAAAAACATTCAGTACTTC. The gene calls are TRBV21-1 and TRBJ2-4; the tabulated D call, TRBD2, remains unverified against the DNA. TRBV21-1 has pseudogene status. The CDR3 contains 18 residues.

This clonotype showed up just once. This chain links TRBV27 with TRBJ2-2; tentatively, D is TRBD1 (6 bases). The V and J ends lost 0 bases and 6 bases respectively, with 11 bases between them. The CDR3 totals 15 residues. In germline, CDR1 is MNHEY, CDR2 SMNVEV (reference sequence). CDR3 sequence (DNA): TGTGCCAGCAGTTTATCAAACAGGGTAGCCGGGGAGCTGTTTTTT. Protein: CASSLSNRVAGELFF.

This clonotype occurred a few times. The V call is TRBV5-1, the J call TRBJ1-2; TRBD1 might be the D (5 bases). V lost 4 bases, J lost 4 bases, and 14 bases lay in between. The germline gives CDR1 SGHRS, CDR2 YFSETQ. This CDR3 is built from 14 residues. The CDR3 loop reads CASSQIDSPYGYTF. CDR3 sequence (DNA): TGCGCCAGCAGCCAAATCGACAGTCCCTATGGCTACACCTTC.

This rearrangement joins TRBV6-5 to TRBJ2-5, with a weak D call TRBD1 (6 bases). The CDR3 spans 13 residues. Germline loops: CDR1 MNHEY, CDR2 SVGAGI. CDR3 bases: TGTGCTTCCTCCCGGGACAAAGGAGAGACCCAGTACTTC. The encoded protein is CASSRDKGETQYF.

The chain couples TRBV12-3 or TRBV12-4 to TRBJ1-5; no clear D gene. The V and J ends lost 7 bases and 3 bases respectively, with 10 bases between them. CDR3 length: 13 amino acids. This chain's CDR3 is CASKSYSNQPQHF. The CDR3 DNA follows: TGTGCCAGCAAGTCGTACTCCAATCAGCCCCAGCATTTT.

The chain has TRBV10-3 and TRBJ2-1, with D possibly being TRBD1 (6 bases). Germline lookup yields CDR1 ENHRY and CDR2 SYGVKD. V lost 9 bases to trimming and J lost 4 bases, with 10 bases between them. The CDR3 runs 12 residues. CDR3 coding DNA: TGTGCCATTAGGACAGATTACAATGAGCAGTTCTTC. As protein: CAIRTDYNEQFF.

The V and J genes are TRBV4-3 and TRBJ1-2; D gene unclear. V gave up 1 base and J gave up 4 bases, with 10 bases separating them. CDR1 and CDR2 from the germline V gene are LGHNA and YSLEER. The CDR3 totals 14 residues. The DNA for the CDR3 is TGCGCCAGCAGCCAAGTTGTGGCAGTCTATGGCTACACCTTC. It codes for CASSQVVAVYGYTF.

The CDR3 nucleotides read TGTGCCAGCAGCTTAGATTCGGGAGGGTCGAGAGATACGCAGTATTTT. Its translation is CASSLDSGGSRDTQYF. The V call is TRBV11-2, the J call TRBJ2-3, with TRBD2 identical over 8 bases. CDR1 is SGHAT, CDR2 FQNNGV, per germline. CDR3 length equals 16 residues. The trim removed 0 bases at V and 5 bases at J, leaving 7 bases unmatched.